The source of this T cell receptor (beta chain) is a study of T cell repertoires in cytomegalovirus infection. This clonotype was counted a few times. TCRdb called the reads again in MiXCR, with one record for every CDR3 protein. The table shows under 600,000 distinct CDR3 sequences, with about 15% occurring only once. The sequencing sample was made of CD8+ T cells from PBMCs. The sequence was collected from a human donor in good health (CMV status not recorded). Some clones in this sample may be carry-over from other donors' samples.

The CDR3 protein is CATYLQGGFNQPQHF. As DNA, the CDR3 is TGTGCCACCTACTTACAGGGGGGATTCAATCAGCCCCAGCATTTT. The V call is TRBV28, the J call TRBJ1-5, with 8 bases fitting TRBD1. Germline V gives CDR1 MDHEN, CDR2 SYDVKM. V trimming: 10 bases; J trimming: 3 bases; junction bases outside the gene matches: 11. The CDR3 covers 15 residues.